The table lists the clone carrying this T cell receptor (beta chain) with many counts. The sample belongs to a study of T cells in Graves' hyperthyroidism and ophthalmopathy. The CDR3 loop spans 13 amino acids. V lost 2 bases, J lost 4 bases, and 5 bases lay in between. In germline, CDR1 is KGHSH, CDR2 LQKENI. The source material, RNA transcripts, was used to amplify TCR beta CDR3 regions. TCR CDR3 regions were first amplified by RT-PCR with HTBI primers. One entry per CDR3 protein results from TCRdb running MiXCR on the multiplex PCR reads. Among 250,000 to 350,000 distinct CDR3 sequences listed, over 20% were seen once.

Sequences were obtained from blood. This sequence joins TRBV18 and TRBJ2-2; D remains ambiguous. This receptor was obtained from a man aged 25-45 years with Graves' ophthalmopathy. The CDR3 DNA sequence: TGTGCCAGCTCACCAGGGCCCACCGGGGAGCTGTTTTTT. Encoded protein: CASSPGPTGELFF.